The 3 T cell receptor beta chains below come from one sample, sequenced in a study of blood T cell repertoires in COVID-19. The protocol was immunoSEQ multiplex PCR, while the TCRdb copy is restricted to in-frame clones and leaves out a portion. The table shows 200,000 to 250,000 clones, with 80% occurring only once. The source material was peripheral blood. All receptors come from a human donor in a cohort sampled during active COVID-19.

The gene calls are TRBV18 and TRBJ2-5, with 10 bases lining up with TRBD1. J gave up 2 bases and V 6 bases, and 3 bases lay outside the gene matches. The CDR3 has 14 amino acids. CDR1 and CDR2 from the germline V gene are KGHSH and LQKENI. This CDR3 reads CASSRTGGQETQYF. CDR3 sequence (DNA): TGTGCCAGCTCGCGGACAGGGGGTCAAGAGACCCAGTACTTC.

The rearrangement links TRBV24-1 to TRBJ1-2, with 10 bases fitting TRBD1. CDR3 length equals 15 residues. Germline V gene sequence: CDR1 KGHDR, CDR2 SFDVKD. With V trimmed by 5 bases and J by 8 bases, 10 bases remained unmatched. The CDR3 spells CATSAPGQGSRGYTF. For the CDR3, the DNA is TGTGCCACCAGTGCCCCGGGACAGGGGTCGAGAGGCTACACCTTC.

This clone showed up just a few times. The CDR3 here is CASSHHSETNEKLFF. Here the CDR3 DNA reads TGTGCCAGCAGCCATCACAGTGAGACTAATGAAAAACTGTTTTTT. The rearrangement links TRBV3-1 (or the pseudogene TRBV3-2) to TRBJ1-4; D unresolved. In germline, CDR1 is LGHDT, CDR2 YNNKEL (reference sequence). The CDR3 runs to 15 residues. V was pared by 3 bases and J by 2 bases, with 10 bases between.